This TCR beta chain is from a study of T cell repertoires in cytomegalovirus infection. Turning to the study itself: CMV infection plus the matching HLA type was flagged by public TCR beta signatures.

The CDR3 sequence is 14 residues long. The germline V gene has CDR1 MDHEN and CDR2 SYDVKM. V was cut by 4 bases and J by 7 bases, with 17 bases left in between. TCRdb ran MiXCR on the reads and lists one entry per CDR3 protein. The sample contains roughly 280,000 distinct CDR3 sequences, approximately 14% of which appear only once. Broader study findings: Individuals carrying CMV plus the relevant HLA were identified by cumulative frequency of public TCR beta families. Clonotype analysis showed dominance of the ex vivo response by HLA-C-restricted CMV-specific TCR beta clonotypes.

There are many counts of this clonotype. Antigen specificity is unknown. This TCR was recovered from a human donor in good health (CMV status not recorded). Some clones in this sample may be carry-over from other donors' samples. The rearrangement uses TRBV28 and TRBJ2-7; no definite D call. The specimen sequenced was PBMCs. The CDR3 DNA follows: TGTGCCAGCAGTTCCCCGGCTGAGGCTAGGGAGCAGTACTTC. Protein sequence: CASSSPAEAREQYF.